The T cell receptor beta chain described here comes from a study of shared clonotypes between healthy human individuals. Study-wide results and limits: The represented genetic and exposure-history diversity was limited by the small number of donors.

Worth noting for this clone: The antigen is undetermined.

The V end was cut by 2 bases, the J end by 9 bases, with 19 bases between. The CDR3 is 15 residues long. Germline CDR1 MGHDK, CDR2 SYGVNS. Original handling: From ImmunoSEQ came sequences covering only the junction and carrying no quality scores, so filtering differed. Generated by immunoSEQ multiplex PCR, the TCRdb table keeps only in-frame clones and is missing some. V and J calls and clone size come straight from that table; D and trimming were deduced from the DNA. Found here are some 2.3 million clones, 85% to 95% of them singletons; the top ten hold about 0.41%. The sequence derives from a young man in good health. Some clones in this sample may be carry-over from other donors' samples. The specimen was naive CD4+ T cells from PBMCs. Subset noted: CD45RA+ positively selected. The chain links TRBV25-1 to TRBJ2-5, with D perhaps matching TRBD2 (7 bases). Here the CDR3 DNA reads TGTGCCAGCAGTGAAGGGGGGGCGTCGGATGCGGCCCAGTACTTC. It is translated as CASSEGGASDAAQYF.